The 15 T cell receptor beta chains below come from one sample, sequenced in a study of early T cells in non-severe SARS-CoV-2 infection. TCRdb passed the 5' RACE reads through MiXCR, listing each CDR3 protein once. Altogether around 82,000 distinct CDR3 sequences are present, over 9.5% being singletons, with the ten largest covering approximately 3.6%. Specimen: whole blood. The receptors derive from an adult who was a healthcare worker with PCR-confirmed SARS-CoV-2 infection or an uninfected control (not recorded which).

Turning to this clonotype: A much larger clone is a single base away; this may be a read error. The chain has TRBV24-1 and TRBJ2-1; D is unclear. In germline, CDR1 is KGHDR, CDR2 SFDVKD. Trimming left V 1 base short and J 2 bases short, with 11 bases between. The CDR3 spans 16 residues. The CDR3 reads CATSDFRLATYNEQFF. The CDR3 DNA reads TGTGCCACCAGTGATTTTCGGCTGGCCACCTACAATGAGCAGTTCTTC.

The chain recombines TRBV12-3 or TRBV12-4 with TRBJ2-2; D call uncertain. This CDR3 contains 13 residues. V was pared by 3 bases and J by 7 bases, with 9 bases between. As DNA, the CDR3 is TGTGCCAGCAGTTTTGCTGCCGTCGGGGAGCTGTTTTTT. This sequence encodes CASSFAAVGELFF.

This clonotype was detected a few times. The chain is built from TRBV11-2 and TRBJ2-2; unclear D gene. Trimming removed 4 bases at V and 6 bases at J, with 6 bases between. Germline V gene lookup returns CDR1 SGHAT and CDR2 FQNNGV. The CDR3 runs 12 residues. CDR3: CASSYPAGELFF. The CDR3 nucleotides are TGTGCCAGCAGCTACCCCGCCGGGGAGCTGTTTTTT.

The CDR3 loop reads CASSLDGDYEQYF. The DNA for the CDR3 is TGTGCCAGCAGCTTAGACGGGGATTACGAGCAGTACTTC. The rearrangement uses TRBV11-3 and TRBJ2-7; D possibly corresponds to TRBD2 (5 bases). The germline V gene has CDR1 SGHNT and CDR2 YENEEA. Deletions cut 0 bases from V and 4 bases from J, with 7 bases between. CDR3 length: 13 amino acids.

The rearrangement uses TRBV3-1 and TRBJ1-6; D not resolved. The CDR3 runs 14 residues. Germline CDR1 LGHDT, CDR2 YNNKEL (reference sequence). Trimming shortened V by 5 bases and J by 7 bases, and 12 bases separated the two germline ends. The CDR3 spells CASSSGRSNSPLHF. CDR3 coding DNA: TGTGCCAGCAGCAGTGGACGGTCGAATTCACCCCTCCACTTT. Combining the CDR3 with reference TRBV3-1 and TRBJ1-6 gives the whole variable domain DTAVSQTPKYLVTQMGNDKSIKCEQNLGHDTMYWYKQDSKKFLKIMFSYNNKELIINETVPNRFSPKSPDKAHLNLHINSLELGDSAVYFCASSSGRSNSPLHFGNGTRLTVT.

In the case of this clonotype: A much larger clonotype is one base distant, so this may be a read error. The rearrangement uses TRBV7-6 and TRBJ2-2, with 14 bases aligning to TRBD2. J lost 6 bases, V lost 5 bases, and 2 bases had no gene match. Germline loops: CDR1 SGHVS, CDR2 FNYEAQ. CDR3 length: 15 residues. The DNA of the CDR3 is TGTGCCAGCAGCGCGGGACTAGCGGGAGCCGGGGAGCTGTTTTTT. It encodes CASSAGLAGAGELFF.

Only a few counts were recorded for this clonotype. The CDR3 sequence is CASSPRQGSDEQYF. The CDR3 DNA follows: TGTGCCAGCAGTCCGCGACAGGGTAGCGACGAGCAGTACTTC. The chain couples TRBV27 to TRBJ2-7; 7 bases fit TRBD1. Germline lookup yields CDR1 MNHEY and CDR2 SMNVEV (reference sequence). This CDR3 comprises 14 residues. The trim removed 5 bases at V and 5 bases at J, leaving 9 bases unmatched.

Comment on this clonotype: One junction end does not reproduce the germline sequence, and a read error may be involved. The chain recombines TRBV5-1 with TRBJ2-5; weak D call: TRBD1 (5 bases). Germline V gene data show CDR1 as SGHRS and CDR2 as YFSETQ. This CDR3 has 14 residues. The CDR3 region has the DNA TGCACCAGCACCGTACAGGCAACACAAGAGACCCAGTACTTC. It translates to CTSTVQATQETQYF.

CDR3 DNA: TGTGCCAGCAGTACACAGGGGGGCACCTACGAGCAGTACTTC. It codes for CASSTQGGTYEQYF. V gene TRBV28 combines with J gene TRBJ2-7, with 8 bases identical to TRBD1. Germline V lookup: CDR1 MDHEN, CDR2 SYDVKM. CDR3 length: 14 residues. The V gene end was trimmed by 5 bases and the J gene end by 2 bases; junction bases not matched to a gene: 5.

This sequence joins TRBV10-2 and TRBJ1-1, with a weak D call TRBD1 (5 bases). The ends were cut back, 5 bases at V and 4 bases at J, with 8 bases in the middle. Germline V gene sequence: CDR1 WSHSY, CDR2 SAAADI. This CDR3 comprises 12 residues. CDR3 coding DNA: TGCGCCAGCAGTCACAGGAGCACTGAAGCTTTCTTT. Encoded protein: CASSHRSTEAFF.

The gene calls are TRBV9 and TRBJ2-7, with D possibly called TRBD1 or TRBD2 (5 bases each). The ends were cut back, 3 bases at V and 1 base at J, with 11 bases in the middle. In germline, CDR1 is SGDLS, CDR2 YYNGEE. There are 14 residues in the CDR3. CDR3 sequence (DNA): TGTGCCAGCAGCGCTGGGACGGTTTCCTACGAGCAGTACTTC. Protein: CASSAGTVSYEQYF.

The V call is TRBV29-1, the J call TRBJ2-7; TRBD2 agrees at 7 bases. This CDR3 is 12 amino acids long. Germline trimming cut 7 bases from V and 6 bases from J; bases unmatched to any gene: 9. Per germline, CDR1 SQVTM and CDR2 ANQGSEA. CDR3 residues: CSGTGGGSEQYF. CDR3 coding DNA: TGCAGCGGCACGGGGGGTGGATCCGAGCAGTACTTC.

This rearrangement joins TRBV6-1 to TRBJ2-7; weak D call: TRBD1 (5 bases). CDR3 length equals 19 residues. Trimming took 7 bases from V and 1 from J, leaving 29 bases between them. Germline CDR1 and CDR2: MNHNS and SASEGT. The DNA for the CDR3 is TGTGCCAGCATTTGGGGCCCCGGACCCGGTCTTAGTCTTTCCTACGAGCAGTACTTC. Translated: CASIWGPGPGLSLSYEQYF.

V and J are TRBV5-4 and TRBJ1-2, with TRBD1 as a possible D gene (6 bases). V was cut by 0 bases and J by 2 bases, with 8 bases left in between. The CDR3 has 14 amino acids. Germline V gene data show CDR1 as SGHNT and CDR2 as YYREEE (reference sequence). CDR3 nucleotide sequence: TGTGCCAGCAGCTTGGAGGGACACAACTATGGCTACACCTTC. It encodes CASSLEGHNYGYTF.

This clonotype came up a few times. The gene calls are TRBV28 and TRBJ1-2; D is uncertain. Trimming removed 7 bases from V and 5 bases from J, with 14 bases in between. Germline values: CDR1 MDHEN, CDR2 SYDVKM. The CDR3 consists of 13 residues. CDR3 sequence (DNA): TGTGCCAGCATCGGAGCGACGGTGTATGGCTACACCTTC. As protein: CASIGATVYGYTF.